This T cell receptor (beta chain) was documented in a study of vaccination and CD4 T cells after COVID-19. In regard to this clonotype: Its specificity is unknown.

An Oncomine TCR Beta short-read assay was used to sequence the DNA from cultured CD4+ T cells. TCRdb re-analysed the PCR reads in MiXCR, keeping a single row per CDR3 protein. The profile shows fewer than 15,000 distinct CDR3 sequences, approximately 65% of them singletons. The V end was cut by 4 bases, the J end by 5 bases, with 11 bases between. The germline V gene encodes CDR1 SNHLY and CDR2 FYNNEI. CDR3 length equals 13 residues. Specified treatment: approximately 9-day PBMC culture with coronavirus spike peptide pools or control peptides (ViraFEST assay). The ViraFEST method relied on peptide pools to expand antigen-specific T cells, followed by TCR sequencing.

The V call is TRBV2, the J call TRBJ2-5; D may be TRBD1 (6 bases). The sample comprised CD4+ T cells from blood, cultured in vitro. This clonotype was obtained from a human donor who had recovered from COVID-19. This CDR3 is CASSGNRVETQYF. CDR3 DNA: TGTGCCAGCAGTGGGAACAGGGTGGAGACCCAGTACTTC.